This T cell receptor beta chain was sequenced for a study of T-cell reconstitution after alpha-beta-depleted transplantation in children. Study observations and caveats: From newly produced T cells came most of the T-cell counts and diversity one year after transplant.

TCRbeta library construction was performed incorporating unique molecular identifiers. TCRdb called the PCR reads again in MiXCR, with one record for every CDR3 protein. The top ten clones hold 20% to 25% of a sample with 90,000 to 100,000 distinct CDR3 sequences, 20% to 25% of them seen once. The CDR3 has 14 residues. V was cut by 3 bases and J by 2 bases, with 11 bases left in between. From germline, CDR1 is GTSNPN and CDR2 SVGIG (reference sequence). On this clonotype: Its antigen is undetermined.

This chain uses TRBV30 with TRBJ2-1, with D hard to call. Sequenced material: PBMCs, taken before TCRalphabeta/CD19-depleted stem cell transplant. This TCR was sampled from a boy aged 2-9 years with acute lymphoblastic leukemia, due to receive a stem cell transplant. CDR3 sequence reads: CAWRSRITYNEQFF. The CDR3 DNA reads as TGTGCCTGGAGGAGCCGGATCACCTACAATGAGCAGTTCTTC.